These 32 T cell receptor beta chains originate from one sample sequenced in a study of PD-1 blockade in classical Hodgkin lymphoma. TCRdb keeps only in-frame clones here, not all; method: immunoSEQ multiplex PCR. Here the sample spans 15,000 to 20,000 clones, roughly 83% being singletons. In every patient, relapse followed autologous stem cell transplantation, while exposure to brentuximab vedotin differed. This sample comprised peripheral blood mononuclear cells (PBMCs), obtained before the second cycle of nivolumab. The receptors here all came from a human donor with classical Hodgkin lymphoma.

This rearrangement joins TRBV7-9 to TRBJ2-5, with a possible D match to TRBD1 (6 bases). CDR1 is SEHNR, CDR2 FQNEAQ, per germline (reference sequence). The CDR3 loop spans 15 amino acids. Trimming shortened V by 3 bases and J by 5 bases, and 16 bases separated the two germline ends. The CDR3 sequence: CASSFPKDSGETQYF. The DNA of the CDR3 is TGTGCCAGCAGCTTTCCCAAGGACAGTGGGGAGACCCAGTACTTC. The full variable domain, its missing parts supplied by reference TRBV7-9 and TRBJ2-5, is DTGVSQNPRHKITKRGQNVTFRCDPISEHNRLYWYRQTLGQGPEFLTYFQNEAQLEKSRLLSDRFSAERPKGSFSTLEIQRTEQGDSAMYLCASSFPKDSGETQYFGPGTRLLVL.

The rearrangement links TRBV7-2 to TRBJ2-7; D gene ambiguous. Germline CDR1 SGHTA, CDR2 FQGNSA. V was cut by 5 bases and J by 3 bases, with 8 bases left in between. The CDR3 is 12 amino acids. The CDR3 nucleotides read TGTGCCAGCAGCCCTCACAGCTACGAGCAGTACTTC. Amino acid sequence: CASSPHSYEQYF.

The chain joins TRBV7-2 to TRBJ2-1; D possibly corresponds to TRBD2 (5 bases). Per the germline V gene, CDR1 is SGHTA and CDR2 is FQGNSA. The V and J ends lost 2 bases and 7 bases respectively, with 9 bases between them. CDR3 size: 13 residues. CDR3 DNA sequence: TGTGCCAGCAGCTTATCCAGGAGGAATGAGCAGTTCTTC. This sequence encodes CASSLSRRNEQFF.

The chain recombines TRBV4-3 with TRBJ2-7; D perhaps matches TRBD2 (6 bases). This CDR3 comprises 18 residues. From germline, CDR1 is LGHNA and CDR2 YSLEER. V shed 3 bases and J shed 0 bases, with 21 bases lying between them. The chain's CDR3 is CASSHNIYTGTRSYEQYF. CDR3 nucleotides: TGCGCCAGCAGCCATAACATATATACCGGGACTCGCTCCTACGAGCAGTACTTC.

The chain recombines TRBV10-3 with TRBJ2-2; D could derive from TRBD1 or TRBD2 (5 bases each). The ends were cut back, 6 bases at V and 0 bases at J, with 8 bases in the middle. Germline CDR1 and CDR2: ENHRY and SYGVKD. The CDR3 has 14 residues. Written as DNA, the CDR3 is TGTGCCATCAGGAGGGACGCGAACACCGGGGAGCTGTTTTTT. Residues: CAIRRDANTGELFF.

The rearrangement uses TRBV4-1 and TRBJ2-7, with 9 bases aligning to TRBD2. Germline loops: CDR1 MGHRA, CDR2 YSYEKL. The CDR3 consists of 16 residues. Trimming took 0 bases from V and 7 from J; bases not matched to a gene: 10. CDR3 bases: TGCGCCAGCAGCCAAGAGGGGCGGGGGGGATTTCGGGAGCAGTACTTC. This gives the protein CASSQEGRGGFREQYF.

This chain connects TRBV25-1 to TRBJ2-7, with 10 bases identical to TRBD2. The CDR3 runs 14 residues. The germline gives CDR1 MGHDK, CDR2 SYGVNS. Losses at the gene ends were 6 bases for V and 4 bases for J; bases not matched to a gene: 6. In nucleotides, the CDR3 is TGTGCCAGCAGCCAGTCTAGCGGGGGATACGAGCAGTACTTC. Its protein is CASSQSSGGYEQYF.

V usage is TRBV11-3 and J usage is TRBJ2-3, with a possible D match to TRBD2 (6 bases). Germline V gene sequence: CDR1 SGHNT, CDR2 YENEEA. V lost 1 base and J lost 0, with 8 bases in between. The CDR3 totals 15 residues. CDR3 amino acids: CASSLGSGSTDTQYF. Written as DNA, the CDR3 is TGTGCCAGCAGCTTAGGCAGCGGGAGCACAGATACGCAGTATTTT.

The sample holds a few counts of this clone. J is TRBJ2-6 and V is TRBV11-2; D is uncertain. Deletions cut 5 bases from V and 3 bases from J, with 8 bases between. The germline gives CDR1 SGHAT, CDR2 FQNNGV. This CDR3 contains 14 residues. This CDR3 reads CASSLSFGANVLTF. The CDR3 DNA is TGTGCCAGCAGCCTGAGTTTTGGGGCCAACGTCCTGACTTTC.

The chain recombines TRBV12-5 with TRBJ2-7, with 11 positions matching TRBD1. Germline V gene sequence: CDR1 LGHNT, CDR2 FRNRAP. The CDR3 loop spans 13 amino acids. Unmatched junction bases numbered 6, after V lost 1 base and J lost 13 bases. Here the CDR3 DNA reads TGTGCTAGTGGTTTGGAAGGACAGGGGGCTATATACTTC. Translated, it gives CASGLEGQGAIYF.

This clone turned up a few times. This rearrangement joins TRBV27 to TRBJ2-7, with a possible D match to TRBD1 (5 bases). V lost 4 bases, J lost 1 base, and 17 bases lay in between. CDR1 and CDR2 (germline): MNHEY, SMNVEV (reference sequence). The CDR3 runs 16 residues. The CDR3 DNA reads TGTGCCAGCAGTTCCCTGTTGGGGCAGGGTTCCTACGAGCAGTACTTC. Its protein is CASSSLLGQGSYEQYF.

This clone came up a few times. This chain uses TRBV28 with TRBJ2-3, with 11 bases lining up with TRBD2. Germline assignment: CDR1 MDHEN and CDR2 SYDVKM. The CDR3 consists of 16 residues. With 3 bases clipped from V and 1 base from J, the junction kept 3 bases outside the gene matches. CDR3: CASSFQGLAGTDTQYF. Here the CDR3 DNA reads TGTGCCAGCAGTTTCCAGGGACTAGCGGGCACAGATACGCAGTATTTT.

The genes are TRBV6-5 and TRBJ2-2, with a tentative D call TRBD1 (6 bases). This CDR3 is 13 amino acids long. Germline V gives CDR1 MNHEY, CDR2 SVGAGI. V lost 6 bases and J 5 bases, leaving 10 bases between the germline ends. This chain's CDR3 is CASRSTGTGELFF. The DNA for the CDR3 is TGTGCCAGCAGATCAACAGGGACCGGGGAGCTGTTTTTT.

The chain uses TRBV9 and TRBJ2-1, with 8 bases lining up with TRBD2. In germline, CDR1 is SGDLS, CDR2 YYNGEE. This CDR3 region has 16 residues. Germline trimming cut 3 bases from V and 2 bases from J; bases unmatched to any gene: 7. In DNA, the CDR3 is TGTGCCAGCAGCGAAACTAGCGGTCCACCCTACAATGAGCAGTTCTTC. Translated, it gives CASSETSGPPYNEQFF.

A single count supports this clone. The chain employs TRBV18 and TRBJ2-1, with D maybe TRBD2 (6 bases). This CDR3 is built from 15 residues. The V gene lost 4 bases and the J gene lost 1 base, with 11 bases spanning the gap. Germline assignment: CDR1 KGHSH and CDR2 LQKENI. The CDR3 DNA is TGTGCCAGCTCACTTATAGCGGTATCCTACAATGAGCAGTTCTTC. Amino acid sequence: CASSLIAVSYNEQFF.

V gene TRBV13 combines with J gene TRBJ2-1; D not certain. Per germline, CDR1 PRHDT and CDR2 FYEKMQ (reference sequence). The V and J ends lost 5 bases and 1 base respectively, with 9 bases between them. There are 14 residues in the CDR3. CDR3 protein: CASSLRPSYNEQFF. The CDR3 DNA sequence: TGTGCCAGCAGCCTCCGCCCTTCCTACAATGAGCAGTTCTTC.

This chain uses TRBV6-5 with TRBJ1-2; D gene ambiguous. V gave up 6 bases and J gave up 2 bases, with 16 bases separating them. The CDR3 runs 15 residues. Looked up from germline, CDR1 is MNHEY and CDR2 is SVGAGI. The CDR3 loop is CASRRGLNPNYGYTF. In DNA, the CDR3 is TGTGCCAGCAGGCGAGGACTCAACCCAAACTATGGCTACACCTTC.

This chain connects TRBV7-7 to TRBJ2-5; possibly TRBD1 for D (6 bases). Per the germline V gene, CDR1 is SSHAT and CDR2 is FNYEAQ (reference sequence). This CDR3 has 14 amino acids. The V end lost 3 bases, the J end lost 5 bases, and 13 bases lay between the germline ends. In DNA form, the CDR3 reads TGTGCCAGCAGCTTGGGCCCTACAGGGGAGACCCAGTACTTC. Translated: CASSLGPTGETQYF.

There are a few counts of this clone. This rearrangement joins TRBV28 to TRBJ2-7; the match to TRBD2 covers 9 bases. Trimming cost V 5 bases and J 0 bases; bases outside gene matches: 8. Germline-derived CDR1 and CDR2 are MDHEN and SYDVKM. The CDR3 loop spans 16 amino acids. The CDR3 sequence is CASSQGYSGGSYEQYF. The CDR3 coding sequence is TGTGCCAGCAGTCAGGGGTATAGCGGGGGCTCCTACGAGCAGTACTTC.

The chain couples TRBV6-1 to TRBJ1-1; D call uncertain. V lost 4 bases and J 1 base, leaving 7 bases between the germline ends. In germline, CDR1 is MNHNS, CDR2 SASEGT. This CDR3 region has 13 residues. Written as DNA, the CDR3 is TGTGCCAGCAGTGTACGGGGGAACACTGAAGCTTTCTTT. This codes for CASSVRGNTEAFF.

The chain has TRBV19 and TRBJ2-1; 8 nucleotides align to TRBD1. The V gene's germline CDR1 is LNHDA and CDR2 SQIVND (reference sequence). The CDR3 is 14 amino acids. Trimming at V came to 7 bases and at J to 4 bases, leaving 6 bases not matched to a gene. CDR3 in amino acids: CASTGQGTYNEQFF. The CDR3, as DNA: TGTGCCAGTACCGGACAGGGAACGTACAATGAGCAGTTCTTC.

This clone was found a few times. This rearrangement joins TRBV28 to TRBJ2-1; D unresolved. CDR3 length: 14 amino acids. V was pared by 4 bases and J by 3 bases, with 10 bases between. Germline V gene data show CDR1 as MDHEN and CDR2 as SYDVKM. The CDR3 coding sequence is TGTGCCAGCAGTTCCGAAAACCTCTACAATGAGCAGTTCTTC. Encoded protein: CASSSENLYNEQFF.

V gene TRBV7-2 combines with J gene TRBJ2-1; D gene ambiguous. CDR3 length: 14 residues. Germline-derived CDR1 and CDR2 are SGHTA and FQGNSA. V lost 6 bases to trimming and J lost 8 bases, with 17 bases between them. CDR3 protein: CASRVTKGFDEQFF. CDR3 nucleotide sequence: TGTGCCAGCAGAGTAACAAAAGGATTCGATGAGCAGTTCTTC.

This clone was seen only a few times. The J gene is TRBJ1-2, the V gene TRBV6-5; D unclear. The CDR3 runs to 15 residues. The germline V gene encodes CDR1 MNHEY and CDR2 SVGAGI. V was shortened by 0 bases and J by 7 bases, with 15 bases between the two germline ends. The CDR3 bases are TGTGCCAGCAGTTACTCAGATTGGGGAGCGGTTGGCTACACCTTC. This translates into CASSYSDWGAVGYTF.

The CDR3, as DNA: TGTGCCAGCAGCCGGAGGGGGGGCACGGAGTCCTACGAGCAGTACTTC. It specifies CASSRRGGTESYEQYF. This chain uses TRBV7-6 with TRBJ2-7, with a tentative D call TRBD2 (7 bases). Between the trimmed V and J ends, which lost 5 bases and 1 base, there was a span of 18 bases. Germline V gives CDR1 SGHVS, CDR2 FNYEAQ. The CDR3 contains 16 residues.

This chain links TRBV25-1 with TRBJ1-1; D unclear. CDR3 length: 12 residues. Germline CDR1 reads MGHDK; CDR2 reads SYGVNS. V lost 5 bases and J lost 7, with 11 bases in between. Here the CDR3 reads CASSPGPIEAFF. DNA for the CDR3: TGTGCCAGCAGTCCCGGACCGATTGAAGCTTTCTTT.

The rearrangement joins TRBV5-1 to TRBJ2-1; TRBD2 aligns across 7 bases. From germline, CDR1 is SGHRS and CDR2 YFSETQ. V dropped 0 bases and J dropped 7; count of bases not matched to a gene: 4. The CDR3 is 14 residues long. The CDR3 region is CASSLAPGRNEQFF. CDR3 coding DNA: TGCGCCAGCAGCTTGGCCCCCGGGAGGAATGAGCAGTTCTTC.

V and J are TRBV9 and TRBJ2-1; tentative D call: TRBD2 (5 bases). The CDR3 has 17 amino acids. V was pared by 3 bases and J by 0 bases, with 16 bases between. CDR1 is SGDLS and CDR2 is YYNGEE in the germline V gene. CDR3 sequence (DNA): TGTGCCAGCAGCGAAAGCGGCGTTCAAATCTCCTACAATGAGCAGTTCTTC. Its translation is CASSESGVQISYNEQFF.

Within the sample, this clone is medium-sized. This sequence joins TRBV7-8 and TRBJ1-2; D call uncertain. Per germline, CDR1 SGHVS and CDR2 FQNEAQ. The germline V and J ends were trimmed by 2 bases and 4 bases, with 11 bases remaining between them. The CDR3 runs to 14 residues. As DNA, the CDR3 is TGTGCCAGCAGCTTACTTTTGGTGAGCTATGGCTACACCTTC. Protein sequence: CASSLLLVSYGYTF.

The chain is built from TRBV20-1 and TRBJ1-2; no reliable D call. V was clipped by 0 bases and J by 7 bases, with 6 bases between them. CDR3 size: 11 residues. Germline values: CDR1 DFQATT, CDR2 SNEGSKA (reference sequence). In nucleotides, the CDR3 is TGCAGTGCTAGAGATTTGGGTGGCTACACCTTC. Translation: CSARDLGGYTF.

The rearrangement uses TRBV30 and TRBJ1-1; the D is unclear. Germline values: CDR1 GTSNPN, CDR2 SVGIG (reference sequence). The CDR3 length is 13 residues. V lost 0 bases, J lost 2 bases, and 7 bases lay in between. The CDR3 spells CAWSVLLNTEAFF. As DNA, the CDR3 is TGTGCCTGGAGTGTGCTACTTAACACTGAAGCTTTCTTT. The entire variable domain, with the rest obtained from reference TRBV30 and TRBJ1-1, is as follows: SQTIHQWPATLVQPVGSPLSLECTVEGTSNPNLYWYRQAAGRGLQLLFYSVGIGQISSEVPQNLSASRPQDRQFILSSKKLLLSDSGFYLCAWSVLLNTEAFFGQGTRLTVV.

The gene calls are TRBV11-3 and TRBJ2-7; 7 bases are a match to TRBD2. In germline, CDR1 is SGHNT, CDR2 YENEEA. Trimming cost V 5 bases and J 0 bases; bases outside gene matches: 13. CDR3 length equals 17 residues. The CDR3 sequence is CASSPILAGASSYEQYF. DNA for the CDR3: TGTGCCAGCAGCCCCATACTGGCGGGAGCGAGCTCCTACGAGCAGTACTTC.